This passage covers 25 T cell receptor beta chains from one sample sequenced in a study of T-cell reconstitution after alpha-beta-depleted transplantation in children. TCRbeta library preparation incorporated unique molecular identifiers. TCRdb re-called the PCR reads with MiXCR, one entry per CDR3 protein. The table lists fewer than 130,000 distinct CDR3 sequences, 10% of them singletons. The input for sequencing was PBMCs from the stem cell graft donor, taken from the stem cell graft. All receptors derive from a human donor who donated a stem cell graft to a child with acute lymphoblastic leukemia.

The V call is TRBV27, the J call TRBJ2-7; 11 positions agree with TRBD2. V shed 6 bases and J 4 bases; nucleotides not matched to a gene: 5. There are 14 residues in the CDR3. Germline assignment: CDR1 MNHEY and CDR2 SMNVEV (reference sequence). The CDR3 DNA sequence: TGTGCCAGCAGCGGGACTAGCGGAGATTACGAGCAGTACTTC. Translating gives CASSGTSGDYEQYF.

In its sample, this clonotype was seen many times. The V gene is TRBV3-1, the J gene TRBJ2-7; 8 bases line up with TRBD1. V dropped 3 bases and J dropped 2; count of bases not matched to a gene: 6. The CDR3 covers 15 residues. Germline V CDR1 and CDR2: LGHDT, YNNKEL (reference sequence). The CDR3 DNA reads TGTGCCAGCAGCCATAACAGGGGGTTAGCCTACGAGCAGTACTTC. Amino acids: CASSHNRGLAYEQYF.

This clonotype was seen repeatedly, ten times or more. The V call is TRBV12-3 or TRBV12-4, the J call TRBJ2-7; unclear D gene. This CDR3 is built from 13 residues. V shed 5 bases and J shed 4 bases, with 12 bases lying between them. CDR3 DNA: TGTGCCAGCAGTCCTCTGAAGAAGTACGAGCAGTACTTC. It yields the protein CASSPLKKYEQYF.

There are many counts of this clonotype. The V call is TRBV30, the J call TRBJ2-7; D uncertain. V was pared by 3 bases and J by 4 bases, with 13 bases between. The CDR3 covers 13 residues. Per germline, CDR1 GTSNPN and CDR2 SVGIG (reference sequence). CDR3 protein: CAWREGISYEQYF. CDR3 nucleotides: TGTGCCTGGAGAGAAGGGATTAGTTACGAGCAGTACTTC.

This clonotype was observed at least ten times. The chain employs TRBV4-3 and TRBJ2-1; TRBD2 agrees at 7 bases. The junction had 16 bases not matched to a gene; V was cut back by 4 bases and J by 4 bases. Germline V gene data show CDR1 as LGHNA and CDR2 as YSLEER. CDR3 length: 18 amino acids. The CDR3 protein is CASSPSGEGSGFYNEQFF. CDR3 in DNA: TGCGCCAGCAGCCCCTCCGGGGAGGGTAGCGGGTTTTACAATGAGCAGTTCTTC.

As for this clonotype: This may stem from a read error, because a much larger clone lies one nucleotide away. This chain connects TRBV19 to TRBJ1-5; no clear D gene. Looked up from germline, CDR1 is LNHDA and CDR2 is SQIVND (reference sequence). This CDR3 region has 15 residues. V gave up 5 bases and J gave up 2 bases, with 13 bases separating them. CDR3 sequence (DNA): TGTGCCAGTAGTGTATCCACGATCGGCAATCAGCCCCAGCATTTT. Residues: CASSVSTIGNQPQHF.

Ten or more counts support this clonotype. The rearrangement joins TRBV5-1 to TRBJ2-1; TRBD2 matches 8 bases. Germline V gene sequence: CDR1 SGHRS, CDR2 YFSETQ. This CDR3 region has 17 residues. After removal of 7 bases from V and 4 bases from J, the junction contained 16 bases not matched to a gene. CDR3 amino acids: CASGRSRPSGPYNEQFF. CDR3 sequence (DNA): TGCGCCAGCGGCCGAAGTCGCCCTAGCGGGCCATACAATGAGCAGTTCTTC.

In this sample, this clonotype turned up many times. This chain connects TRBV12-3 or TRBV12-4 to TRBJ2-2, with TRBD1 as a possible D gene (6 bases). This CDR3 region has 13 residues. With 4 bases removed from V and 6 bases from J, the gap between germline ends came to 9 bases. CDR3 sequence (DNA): TGTGCCAGCAGTTCAAGGACAGCCGGGGAGCTGTTTTTT. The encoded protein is CASSSRTAGELFF.

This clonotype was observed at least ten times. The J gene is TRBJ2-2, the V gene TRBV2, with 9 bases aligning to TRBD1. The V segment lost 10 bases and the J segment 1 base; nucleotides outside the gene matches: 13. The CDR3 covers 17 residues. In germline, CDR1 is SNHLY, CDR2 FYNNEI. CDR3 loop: CATQAWTGVRNTGELFF. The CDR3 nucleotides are TGTGCCACTCAAGCCTGGACAGGGGTACGGAACACCGGGGAGCTGTTTTTT.

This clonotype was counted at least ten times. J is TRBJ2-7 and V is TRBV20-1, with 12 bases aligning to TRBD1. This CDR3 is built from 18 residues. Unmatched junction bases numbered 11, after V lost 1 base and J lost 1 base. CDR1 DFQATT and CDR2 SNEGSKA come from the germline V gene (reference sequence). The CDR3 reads CSARATGTGGVSSYEQYF. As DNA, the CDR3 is TGCAGTGCTAGAGCCACCGGGACAGGGGGCGTTAGTTCCTACGAGCAGTACTTC.

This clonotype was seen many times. CDR3 sequence: CASSLYTGNTIYF. The DNA of the CDR3 is TGTGCCAGCAGTCTCTATACTGGAAACACCATATATTTT. This chain connects TRBV12-3 or TRBV12-4 to TRBJ1-3; D is uncertain. Trimming took off 5 bases at V and 2 bases at J, with 7 bases between the two ends. The CDR3 totals 13 residues.

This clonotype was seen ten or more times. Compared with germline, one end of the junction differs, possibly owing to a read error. DNA for the CDR3: TGCGCCAGCAGCTTGGATGTCGAGCAGTACTTC. Translating gives CASSLDVEQYF. The J gene is TRBJ2-7, the V gene TRBV12-3 or TRBV12-4; D is ambiguous. This CDR3 has 11 amino acids.

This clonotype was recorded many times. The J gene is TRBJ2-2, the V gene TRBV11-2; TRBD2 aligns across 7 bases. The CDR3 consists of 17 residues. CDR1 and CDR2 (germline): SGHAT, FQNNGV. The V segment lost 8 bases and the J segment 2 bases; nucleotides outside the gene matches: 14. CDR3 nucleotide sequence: TGTGCCAGCGGCCGATTCAGCGGGAACCTTAACACCGGGGAGCTGTTTTTT. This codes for CASGRFSGNLNTGELFF.

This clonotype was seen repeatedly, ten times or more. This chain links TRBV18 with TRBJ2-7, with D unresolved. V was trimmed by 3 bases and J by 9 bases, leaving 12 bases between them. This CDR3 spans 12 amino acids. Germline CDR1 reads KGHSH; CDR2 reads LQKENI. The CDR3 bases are TGTGCCAGCTCACCTAATGGCCGAGGGCAGTACTTC. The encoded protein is CASSPNGRGQYF.

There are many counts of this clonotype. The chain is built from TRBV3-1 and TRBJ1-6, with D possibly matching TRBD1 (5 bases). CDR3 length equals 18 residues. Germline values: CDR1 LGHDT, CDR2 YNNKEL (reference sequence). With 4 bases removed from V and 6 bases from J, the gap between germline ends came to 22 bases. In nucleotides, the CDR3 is TGTGCCAGCAGCCCCGGTAGGGGACGACGTCAGCCTAATTCACCCCTCCACTTT. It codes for CASSPGRGRRQPNSPLHF.

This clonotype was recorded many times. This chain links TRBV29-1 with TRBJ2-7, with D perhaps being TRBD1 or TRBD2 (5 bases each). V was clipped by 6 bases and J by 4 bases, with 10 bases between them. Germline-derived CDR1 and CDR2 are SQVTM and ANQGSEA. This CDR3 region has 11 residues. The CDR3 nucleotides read TGCAGCGTCCCTTGGGGGTACGAGCAGTACTTC. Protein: CSVPWGYEQYF.

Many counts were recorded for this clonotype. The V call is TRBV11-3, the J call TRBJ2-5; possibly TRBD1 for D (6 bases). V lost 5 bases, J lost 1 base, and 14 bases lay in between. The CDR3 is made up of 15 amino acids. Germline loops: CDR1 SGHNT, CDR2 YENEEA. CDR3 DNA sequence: TGTGCCAGCAGCCATGACAGGTGGGGCCAAGAGACCCAGTACTTC. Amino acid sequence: CASSHDRWGQETQYF. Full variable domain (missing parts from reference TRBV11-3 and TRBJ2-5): EAGVVQSPRYKIIEKKQPVAFWCNPISGHNTLYWYLQNLGQGPELLIRYENEEAVDDSQLPKDRFSAERLKGVDSTLKIQPAELGDSAVYLCASSHDRWGQETQYFGPGTRLLVL.

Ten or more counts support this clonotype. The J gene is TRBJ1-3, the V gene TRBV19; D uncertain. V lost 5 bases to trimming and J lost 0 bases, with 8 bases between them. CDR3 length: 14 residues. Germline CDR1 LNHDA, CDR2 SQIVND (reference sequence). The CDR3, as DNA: TGTGCCAGTAGTCTGACAATCTCTGGAAACACCATATATTTT. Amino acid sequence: CASSLTISGNTIYF.

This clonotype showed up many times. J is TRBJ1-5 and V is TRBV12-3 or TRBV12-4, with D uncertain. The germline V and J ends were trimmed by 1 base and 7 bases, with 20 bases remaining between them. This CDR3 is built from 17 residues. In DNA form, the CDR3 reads TGTGCCAGCAGTTTAGGGGCAGGTGCGAGGGCCAGCCAGCCCCAGCATTTT. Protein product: CASSLGAGARASQPQHF.

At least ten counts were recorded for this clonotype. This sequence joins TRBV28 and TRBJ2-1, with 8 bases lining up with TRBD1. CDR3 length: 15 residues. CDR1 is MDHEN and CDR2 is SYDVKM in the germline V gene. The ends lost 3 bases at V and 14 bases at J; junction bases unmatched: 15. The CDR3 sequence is CASSFSQGARSLEFF. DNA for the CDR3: TGTGCCAGCAGTTTTTCGCAGGGGGCGCGGTCGCTCGAGTTCTTC.

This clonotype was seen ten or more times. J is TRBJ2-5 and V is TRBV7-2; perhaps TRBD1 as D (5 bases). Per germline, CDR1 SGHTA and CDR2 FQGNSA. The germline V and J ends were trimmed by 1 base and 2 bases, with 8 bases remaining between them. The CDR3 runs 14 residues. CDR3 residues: CASSLGGGQETQYF. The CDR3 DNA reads TGTGCCAGCAGCTTAGGGGGCGGACAAGAGACCCAGTACTTC.

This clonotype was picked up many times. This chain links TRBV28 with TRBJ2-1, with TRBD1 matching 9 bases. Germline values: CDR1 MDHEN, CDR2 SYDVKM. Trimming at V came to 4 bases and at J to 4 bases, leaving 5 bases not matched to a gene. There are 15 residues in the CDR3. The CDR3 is CASSSGQGIYNEQFF. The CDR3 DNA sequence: TGTGCCAGCAGTTCCGGACAGGGGATTTACAATGAGCAGTTCTTC.

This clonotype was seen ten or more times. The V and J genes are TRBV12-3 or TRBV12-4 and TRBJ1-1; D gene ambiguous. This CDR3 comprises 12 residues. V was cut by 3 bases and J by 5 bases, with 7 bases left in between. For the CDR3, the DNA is TGTGCCAGCAGTTTGAAGGGAACTGAAGCTTTCTTT. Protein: CASSLKGTEAFF.

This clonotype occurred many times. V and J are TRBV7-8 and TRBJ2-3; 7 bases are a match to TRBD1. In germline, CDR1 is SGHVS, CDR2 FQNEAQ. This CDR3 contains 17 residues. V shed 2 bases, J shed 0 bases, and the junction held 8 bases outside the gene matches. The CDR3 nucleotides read TGTGCCAGCAGCTTACTCAACAGGGGTCTCAGCACAGATACGCAGTATTTT. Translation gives CASSLLNRGLSTDTQYF.

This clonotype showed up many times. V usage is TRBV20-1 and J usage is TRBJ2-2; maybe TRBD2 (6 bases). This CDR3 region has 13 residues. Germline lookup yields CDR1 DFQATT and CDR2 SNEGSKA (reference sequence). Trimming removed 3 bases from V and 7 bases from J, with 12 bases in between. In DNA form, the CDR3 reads TGCAGTGCTAGGGACGGGGGAATCGGGGAGCTGTTTTTT. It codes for CSARDGGIGELFF.